One sample yielded the 29 T cell receptor beta chains listed below, sequenced in a study of T cells in Graves' hyperthyroidism and ophthalmopathy. There were TCR beta CDR3 regions amplified from RNA transcripts. Primed by the HTBI set, a first-round RT-PCR was run on the TCR CDR3. TCRdb recomputed calls from the multiplex PCR reads with MiXCR, one row per CDR3 protein. This sample yields roughly 49,000 distinct CDR3 sequences, of which roughly half are seen a single time; under 35% belongs to the top ten. The sequencing input was peripheral blood or thyroid tissue (not recorded which). The receptors originated from a young man with Graves' hyperthyroidism.

V is TRBV20-1 and J is TRBJ1-2; 7 bases are a match to TRBD1. CDR3 length equals 15 residues. V gave up 4 bases and J gave up 5 bases; unmatched junction bases: 13. CDR1 is DFQATT, CDR2 SNEGSKA, per germline (reference sequence). Here the CDR3 reads CSAKGTVKAGYGYTF. Written as DNA, the CDR3 is TGCAGTGCTAAAGGGACAGTGAAGGCAGGATATGGCTACACCTTC.

As for this clonotype: The junction differs from germline at one of its ends, possibly a read error. The chain carries TRBV7-2 and TRBJ2-6; a weak D match, TRBD2 (6 bases). The CDR3 totals 16 residues. Germline loops: CDR1 SGHTA, CDR2 FQGNSA. The CDR3, as DNA: TGCGCCAGCAGCTTGGAGGGGAGGTATGGGGCCAACGTCCTGACTTTC. Protein product: CASSLEGRYGANVLTF.

This chain links TRBV7-2 with TRBJ1-3; D is unresolved. V lost 1 base to trimming and J lost 8 bases, with 18 bases between them. Per germline, CDR1 SGHTA and CDR2 FQGNSA. This CDR3 spans 16 amino acids. The CDR3 nucleotides are TGTGCCAGCAGCTTAGAGGATACTAACTATGGCTACACCATATATTTT. This translates into CASSLEDTNYGYTIYF.

This chain links TRBV20-1 with TRBJ2-3; 8 nucleotides agree with TRBD1. V lost 3 bases, J lost 2 bases, and 7 bases stayed unmatched. Germline assignment: CDR1 DFQATT and CDR2 SNEGSKA (reference sequence). There are 15 residues in the CDR3. CDR3 sequence reads: CSASPPTGVTDTQYF. The CDR3 DNA reads as TGCAGTGCTAGCCCTCCGACAGGGGTCACAGATACGCAGTATTTT.

This clonotype was counted between two and nine times. The gene calls are TRBV7-2 and TRBJ1-2; 8 bases are a match to TRBD1. Trimming at V came to 4 bases and at J to 4 bases, leaving 11 bases not matched to a gene. This CDR3 comprises 16 residues. Germline CDR1 reads SGHTA; CDR2 reads FQGNSA. The CDR3 DNA sequence: TGTGCCAGCAGCTCCTCTCCGGGACAGGCAATCTATGGCTACACCTTC. Translation: CASSSSPGQAIYGYTF. The whole variable domain, remainder taken from reference TRBV7-2 and TRBJ1-2, is GAGVSQSPSNKVTEKGKDVELRCDPISGHTALYWYRQSLGQGLEFLIYFQGNSAPDKSGLPSDRFSAERTGGSVSTLTIQRTQQEDSAVYLCASSSSPGQAIYGYTFGSGTRLTVV.

This clonotype was seen a single time. The chain carries TRBV19 and TRBJ2-5; TRBD2 might be the D (6 bases). Germline V gene data show CDR1 as LNHDA and CDR2 as SQIVND (reference sequence). The CDR3 is 15 residues long. V was trimmed by 6 bases and J by 9 bases, leaving 23 bases between them. The CDR3 region is CASRGAGNSNQPQYF. CDR3 DNA: TGTGCCAGTAGAGGGGCGGGAAATAGCAATCAGCCCCAGTACTTC. Based on the CDR3 plus reference TRBV19 and TRBJ2-5, the full variable domain is DGGITQSPKYLFRKEGQNVTLSCEQNLNHDAMYWYRQDPGQGLRLIYYSQIVNDFQKGDIAEGYSVSREKKESFPLTVTSAQKNPTAFYLCASRGAGNSNQPQYFGPGTRLLVL.

This clonotype has only one observation. This chain joins TRBV29-1 and TRBJ1-2; D gene unclear. The V gene lost 4 bases and the J gene lost 6 bases, with 3 bases spanning the gap. Germline V gene data show CDR1 as SQVTM and CDR2 as ANQGSEA. The CDR3 is 9 residues long. CDR3 DNA: TGCAGCGTTGCTGATGGCTACACCTTC. This translates into CSVADGYTF.

This clonotype appeared many times. Written as DNA, the CDR3 is TGCAGTGCTAAAGGGACAGTGAAGGCAACTAATGAAAAACTGTTTTTT. This gives the protein CSAKGTVKATNEKLFF. V usage is TRBV20-1 and J usage is TRBJ1-4, with 7 positions matching TRBD1. CDR3 length: 16 amino acids. J lost 0 bases, V lost 4 bases, and 8 bases had no gene match. Germline V gives CDR1 DFQATT, CDR2 SNEGSKA (reference sequence).

The rearrangement joins TRBV4-1 to TRBJ2-3, with D unresolved. Per germline, CDR1 MGHRA and CDR2 YSYEKL. The CDR3 sequence is 14 residues long. Trimming pared 1 base from V and 6 bases from J, leaving 11 bases between. The CDR3 bases are TGCGCCAGCAGCCAAGTGGTGGCTACGGATACGCAGTATTTT. Protein: CASSQVVATDTQYF.

V gene TRBV29-1 combines with J gene TRBJ1-5, with 11 bases lining up with TRBD1. V trimming: 7 bases; J trimming: 6 bases; junction bases outside the gene matches: 8. This CDR3 is 14 amino acids long. The germline V gene has CDR1 SQVTM and CDR2 ANQGSEA. DNA for the CDR3: TGCAGCGCCACCGGACAGGGGGCAGGTCAGCCCCAGCATTTT. Residues: CSATGQGAGQPQHF.

This clonotype was seen ten or more times. The rearrangement joins TRBV9 to TRBJ1-1; D perhaps matches TRBD1 (6 bases). Per germline, CDR1 SGDLS and CDR2 YYNGEE. V was pared by 7 bases and J by 5 bases, with 18 bases between. This CDR3 is 14 amino acids long. The CDR3 loop reads CASSTGIRGTEAFF. The CDR3 nucleotides read TGTGCCAGCTCTACAGGGATCCGGGGGACTGAAGCTTTCTTT.

The table lists this clonotype with many counts. The chain couples TRBV7-2 to TRBJ2-7; 8 bases are a match to TRBD1. This CDR3 is 15 amino acids long. Trimming cost V 5 bases and J 1 base; bases outside gene matches: 7. Looked up from germline, CDR1 is SGHTA and CDR2 is FQGNSA. CDR3 sequence (DNA): TGTGCCAGCAGCCCGATGGGACAGGAGTCCTACGAGCAGTACTTC. Protein sequence: CASSPMGQESYEQYF.

This clonotype was seen a few times. This sequence joins TRBV20-1 and TRBJ2-5; 13 bases fit TRBD2. The CDR3 runs to 14 residues. Germline V lookup: CDR1 DFQATT, CDR2 SNEGSKA (reference sequence). Unmatched junction bases numbered 6, after V lost 7 bases and J lost 4 bases. The CDR3: CSVRTSGGGETQYF. CDR3 nucleotides: TGCAGTGTGCGGACTAGCGGGGGAGGAGAGACCCAGTACTTC.

The chain combines TRBV20-1 with TRBJ1-6, with 8 nucleotides matching TRBD1. V was clipped by 3 bases and J by 7 bases; unmatched bases: 2. Germline CDR1 is DFQATT and CDR2 is SNEGSKA (reference sequence). The CDR3 covers 13 residues. In nucleotides, the CDR3 is TGCAGTGCTAGGCAGGGGGCGAATTCACCCCTCCACTTT. Translating gives CSARQGANSPLHF.

Note on this clonotype: An end of the junction does not agree with germline; a read error may underlie this. This chain connects TRBV10-3 to TRBJ1-5, with a possible D match to TRBD1 (6 bases). The germline V gene encodes CDR1 ENHRY and CDR2 SYGVKD. This CDR3 region has 14 residues. Here the CDR3 DNA reads TGTGCCATCGGTGAGCAAGACAGGAATCAGCCCCAGCACTTT. This translates into CAIGEQDRNQPQHF.

This clonotype has ten or more counts. V and J are TRBV7-9 and TRBJ1-4; D remains ambiguous. CDR1 and CDR2 (germline): SEHNR, FQNEAQ (reference sequence). V lost 4 bases and J 8 bases, leaving 20 bases between the germline ends. The CDR3 covers 16 residues. The CDR3, as DNA: TGTGCCAGCAGCTCACAGTTTAGGGAATTGCCCGAAAAACTGTTTTTT. It encodes CASSSQFRELPEKLFF. The full variable domain, with the rest looked up from reference TRBV7-9 and TRBJ1-4, is DTGVSQNPRHKITKRGQNVTFRCDPISEHNRLYWYRQTLGQGPEFLTYFQNEAQLEKSRLLSDRFSAERPKGSFSTLEIQRTEQGDSAMYLCASSSQFRELPEKLFFGSGTQLSVL.

The rearrangement joins TRBV10-3 to TRBJ2-5; TRBD2 matches at 10 bases. CDR3 size: 14 residues. J gave up 1 base and V 7 bases, and 3 bases lay outside the gene matches. Germline loops: CDR1 ENHRY, CDR2 SYGVKD. Here the CDR3 DNA reads TGTGCCATCATCGGACTAGCGGCCCAAGAGACCCAGTACTTC. The encoded protein is CAIIGLAAQETQYF.

The chain carries TRBV15 and TRBJ1-1; TRBD1 agrees at 10 bases. From germline, CDR1 is LNHNV and CDR2 YYDKDF (reference sequence). The CDR3 extends over 16 amino acids. V lost 3 bases and J lost 5; bases outside the gene matches: 9. CDR3 amino acids: CATSSKIRDRGTEAFF. The CDR3 coding sequence is TGTGCCACCAGCAGCAAAATCCGGGACAGGGGTACTGAAGCTTTCTTT.

This clonotype was detected once. The CDR3 nucleotides are TGCAGCGTCCCGGGACAGGGGATGCACGAGCAGTACTTC. Translation gives CSVPGQGMHEQYF. The chain is built from TRBV29-1 and TRBJ2-7, with 10 bases lining up with TRBD1. Trimming took 6 bases from V and 5 from J; bases not matched to a gene: 7. The CDR3 has 13 amino acids. CDR1 is SQVTM, CDR2 ANQGSEA, per germline.

This chain uses TRBV2 with TRBJ1-1, with no clear D. The V gene lost 5 bases and the J gene lost 7 bases, with 11 bases spanning the gap. The CDR3 totals 12 residues. The V gene's germline CDR1 is SNHLY and CDR2 FYNNEI. The CDR3 region is CASSRPGSEAFF. The CDR3 DNA is TGTGCCAGCAGTCGACCAGGCAGTGAAGCTTTCTTT.

This clonotype was observed many times. The V call is TRBV12-3 or TRBV12-4, the J call TRBJ2-7; no clear D. CDR3 size: 13 residues. V shed 6 bases and J shed 6 bases, with 15 bases lying between them. CDR3 coding DNA: TGTGCCAGCAGCTCCCTCGTGTGGGGCGAGCAGTACTTC. Its translation is CASSSLVWGEQYF.

In regard to this clonotype: At one of its ends the junction is not consistent with the germline gene, which may arise from a read error. The V call is TRBV6-4, the J call TRBJ1-1; TRBD1 is a possible D gene (5 bases). Germline V gene sequence: CDR1 MRHNA, CDR2 SNTAGT. CDR3 length equals 11 residues. CDR3 sequence reads: CAISEGTEAFF. CDR3 nucleotides: TGTGCCATCAGTGAGGGGACTGAAGCTTTCTTT.

The rearrangement uses TRBV12-3 or TRBV12-4 and TRBJ2-7; D is unclear. The length of the CDR3 is 13 residues. Trimming cost V 4 bases and J 3 bases, with 10 bases left between them. The CDR3 region is CASSSGRVYEQYF. The DNA of the CDR3 is TGTGCCAGCAGTTCGGGCAGAGTCTACGAGCAGTACTTC.

There are many counts of this clonotype. The chain employs TRBV7-9 and TRBJ2-7, with no clear D. In germline, CDR1 is SEHNR, CDR2 FQNEAQ (reference sequence). V lost 0 bases, J lost 2 bases, and 8 bases lay in between. The CDR3 length is 14 residues. For the CDR3, the DNA is TGTGCCAGCAGCTTAGCTGGCCGACCCTACGAGCAGTACTTC. Protein: CASSLAGRPYEQYF.

The chain combines TRBV20-1 with TRBJ2-7, with a weak D call TRBD1 (6 bases). Trimming took off 6 bases at V and 3 bases at J, with 9 bases between the two ends. Germline CDR1 DFQATT, CDR2 SNEGSKA (reference sequence). The CDR3 has 11 residues. CDR3 loop: CSAIQGYEQYF. Written as DNA, the CDR3 is TGCAGTGCGATACAGGGCTACGAGCAGTACTTC.

This clonotype was observed a handful of times. The rearrangement links TRBV9 to TRBJ1-6; TRBD1 agrees at 9 bases. V shed 5 bases, J shed 10 bases, and the junction held 7 bases outside the gene matches. The CDR3 sequence is 14 residues long. Germline CDR1 is SGDLS and CDR2 is YYNGEE. CDR3 nucleotides: TGTGCCAGCAGTGCGACAGGGGGGGTGTCACCCCTCCACTTT. The encoded protein is CASSATGGVSPLHF.

To note about this clonotype: At one of its ends the junction is not consistent with the germline gene, which may arise from a read error. The chain uses TRBV6-6 and TRBJ1-1, with 9 nucleotides matching TRBD1. From germline, CDR1 is MNHNY and CDR2 SVGAGI (reference sequence). This CDR3 region has 13 residues. The CDR3 sequence is CASREGDRAETFF. In nucleotides, the CDR3 is TGTGCCAGCAGAGAAGGGGACAGGGCTGAAACTTTCTTT.

This clonotype was seen ten or more times. J is TRBJ1-4 and V is TRBV6-5, with D perhaps TRBD1 (5 bases). Germline V gene sequence: CDR1 MNHEY, CDR2 SVGAGI. The CDR3 runs to 13 residues. V was cut by 5 bases and J by 8 bases, with 12 bases left in between. The CDR3: CASSDDSWEKLFF. The CDR3 bases are TGTGCCAGCAGTGACGACAGTTGGGAAAAACTGTTTTTT.

The chain uses TRBV5-1 and TRBJ2-7; TRBD2 agrees at 9 bases. Unmatched junction bases numbered 5, after V lost 1 base and J lost 6 bases. This CDR3 is 14 amino acids long. Germline CDR1 reads SGHRS; CDR2 reads YFSETQ. The CDR3 here is CASSLRTSETEQYF. Written as DNA, the CDR3 is TGCGCCAGCAGCTTGCGGACTAGCGAGACCGAGCAGTACTTC. The whole variable domain, filled in from reference TRBV5-1 and TRBJ2-7, reads KAGVTQTPRYLIKTRGQQVTLSCSPISGHRSVSWYQQTPGQGLQFLFEYFSETQRNKGNFPGRFSGRQFSNSRSEMNVSTLELGDSALYLCASSLRTSETEQYFGPGTRLTVT.